The entry below describes one T cell receptor beta chain. Its matching antigen is unknown. The data are from a study of cytomegalovirus exposure and HLA in healthy donors. Overall study findings and caveats: An analysis that came later showed most CMV-associated TCR beta chains appearing HLA-restricted.

The CDR3 spans 14 residues. CDR1 and CDR2 (germline): MGHRA, YSYEKL. V lost 3 bases and J lost 6; bases outside the gene matches: 3. 13 Jbeta primers and 60 Vbeta primers were used for the PCR. Assay: immunoSEQ multiplex PCR; the TCRdb copy retains only in-frame clones and omits some. Its table lists over 100,000 clones. The receptor was isolated from a woman aged 40 to 49 in good health and CMV-seropositive. Sequences were obtained from PBMCs. V gene TRBV4-1 combines with J gene TRBJ2-1; 9 bases fit TRBD2. CDR3 in amino acids: CASSQREGLNEQFF. In DNA, the CDR3 is TGCGCCAGCAGCCAGCGGGAGGGCCTCAATGAGCAGTTCTTC.